This TCR beta chain was profiled in a study of CD8+ T cells in alopecia areata. Study-level background: Tofacitinib dosing lasted 6 to 18 months, which was then followed by 6 months off drug. Treated patients received severity scores based on the percentage of scalp area affected.

Germline V gene sequence: CDR1 MGHRA, CDR2 YSYEKL. The CDR3 extends over 15 amino acids. V was clipped by 4 bases and J by 1 base; unmatched bases: 3. cDNA prepared by RNA extraction and subsequent reverse transcription served as the template for sequencing. The data were produced by immunoSEQ multiplex PCR, yet TCRdb's version contains in-frame clones alone and is incomplete. In the table there are about 42,000 clones, roughly 92% of which are singletons. Treatment reported: oral pan-JAK inhibitor, 5-10 mg twice daily. It was from alopecia areata patients that lesional scalp punch biopsies and peripheral blood were collected. Study findings and constraints: Alopecia totalis/universalis scalp especially showed more expanded CD8+ clones than normal scalp.

Worth noting for this clone: Its matching antigen is unknown.

The starting material was CD8+ T cells sorted from blood, obtained at week 24, from a patient treated with tofacitinib. The rearrangement uses TRBV4-1 and TRBJ1-2; 10 bases align to TRBD1. The receptor comes from a human donor with alopecia areata. The CDR3 DNA reads as TGCGCCAGCAGCCGAGGGACAGGGGATAACTATGGCTACACCTTC. This encodes CASSRGTGDNYGYTF.